This section outlines one T cell receptor (beta chain) sequence together with its context. This clone was found once. The antigen this receptor binds is unknown. One base away there is no much larger clone; base qualities are not given. This specimen belongs to a study of T cell changes during pregnancy in multiple sclerosis (dated by TCRdb to about 2019). Broadly, across the study: The study examined how the T cell repertoire changed over the course of pregnancy in women with multiple sclerosis.

The library was produced with the immunoSEQ multiplex PCR assay. The source is immuneACCESS, and TCRdb retained only in-frame sequences with V and J called. Part of the clones is not carried over; for the studies checked, unresolved V genes explain less than half of this, and the remainder is unexplained. The sample data list under 60,000 clones, and approximately 90% of these were observed just once. Around 0.5% of the sample is in the top ten clones. Sequences MDHEN (CDR1) and SYDVKM (CDR2) are obtained from the germline V gene. V and J are trimmed by 7 bases and 2 bases, and the gene matches miss 11 bases of the junction. Inclusive of the bounding cysteine and phenylalanine, the CDR3 is 17 residues long. CDR3 DNA is the only sequence kept; it has 51 bases, read in frame from the first base.

The sequences come from CD4+ T cells from peripheral blood mononuclear cells, collected after pregnancy. The V gene is TRBV28 and the J gene is TRBJ2-3; TRBD2 fits 11 bases in the junction. This receptor was taken from a female donor with multiple sclerosis, enrolled in a pregnancy study. The DNA sequence reads TGTGCCAGCATAGGGCTAGCGGGAGGTCTTAACACAGATACGCAGTATTTT. Its protein is CASIGLAGGLNTDTQYF.